Listed here are 3 T cell receptor beta chains from one sample, sequenced in a study of post-analysis software for immune sequencing data. Study outcomes and limitations: A few TRBV segments occurring more often in patients than controls included TRBV5-6, TRBV5-1 and TRBV20-1.

Unique-molecular-identifier-tagged TCR beta cDNA libraries were used. Via MiXCR, TCRdb re-called the PCR reads, giving one row per CDR3 protein. Of about half a million distinct CDR3 sequences listed, approximately 34% were seen once; the top ten hold 4.5% to 7.5%. For these TCRs, the target antigens are not known. The sequenced sample consisted of blood. The receptors originated from a girl aged 2 to 17 with multiple sclerosis.

The chain employs TRBV7-8 and TRBJ1-4; D not certain. The CDR3 totals 17 residues. V was trimmed by 0 bases and J by 6 bases, leaving 17 bases between them. CDR1 and CDR2 (germline): SGHVS, FQNEAQ. The CDR3 here is CASSLATPLRDDEKLFF. CDR3 sequence (DNA): TGTGCCAGCAGCTTAGCCACTCCCCTCCGTGACGATGAAAAACTGTTTTTT.

V is TRBV5-1 and J is TRBJ2-1, with a possible D match to TRBD2 (5 bases). CDR1 SGHRS and CDR2 YFSETQ come from the germline V gene. The CDR3 spans 16 residues. The ends were cut back, 1 base at V and 2 bases at J, with 13 bases in the middle. CDR3 sequence (DNA): TGCGCCAGCAGCTTGTCATTTGCGGGTCCCTACAATGAGCAGTTCTTC. Translation gives CASSLSFAGPYNEQFF.

The genes are TRBV9 and TRBJ2-5; D is unresolved. Trimming stripped 4 bases from V and 1 base from J, with 14 bases between. Germline-derived CDR1 and CDR2 are SGDLS and YYNGEE. The length of the CDR3 is 15 residues. The CDR3 nucleotides are TGTGCCAGCAGCTTTTCGATGGGGTCCCAAGAGACCCAGTACTTC. As protein: CASSFSMGSQETQYF. Full variable domain (remainder filled in from reference TRBV9 and TRBJ2-5): DSGVTQTPKHLITATGQRVTLRCSPRSGDLSVYWYQQSLDQGLQFLIQYYNGEERAKGNILERFSAQQFPDLHSELNLSSLELGDSALYFCASSFSMGSQETQYFGPGTRLLVL.